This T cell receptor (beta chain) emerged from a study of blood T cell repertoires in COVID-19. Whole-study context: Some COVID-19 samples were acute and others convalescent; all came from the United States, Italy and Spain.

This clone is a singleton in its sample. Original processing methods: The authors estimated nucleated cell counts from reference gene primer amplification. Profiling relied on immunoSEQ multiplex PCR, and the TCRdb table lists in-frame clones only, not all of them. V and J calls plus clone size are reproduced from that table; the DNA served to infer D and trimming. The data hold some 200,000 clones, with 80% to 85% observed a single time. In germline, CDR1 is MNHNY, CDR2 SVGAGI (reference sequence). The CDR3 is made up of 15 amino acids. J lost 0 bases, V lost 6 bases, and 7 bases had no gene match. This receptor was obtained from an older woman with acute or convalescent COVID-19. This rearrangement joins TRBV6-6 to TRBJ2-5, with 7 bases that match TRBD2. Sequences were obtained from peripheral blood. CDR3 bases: TGTGCCAGCAGGCACGGACTAGGGGACCAAGAGACCCAGTACTTC. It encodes CASRHGLGDQETQYF.